A selection of T cell receptor beta chains follows, all from one sample in a study of shared T cell receptors in the human thymus. Here immunoSEQ multiplex PCR was the method, and the copy in TCRdb shows in-frame clones only, minus some. The sample includes more than 300,000 clones, 95% of them seen just once. Sequencing was done on a sample of thymocytes. The receptors come from a human donor. The CDR3 runs from the conserved cysteine through the conserved F or W. A clone size is listed for some rows: how often the clone was seen (once, few, many), or a class if it is expanded.

v_call: TRBV10-3
clone_size: NA
j_call: TRBJ2-2
cdr3_aa: CAIRRGETGRVGELFF

v_call: TRBV5-1
clone_size: once
j_call: TRBJ2-3
cdr3_aa: CASSLSRGGTDTQYF

v_call: TRBV5-5
clone_size: NA
j_call: TRBJ1-2
cdr3_aa: CASSYRDYYGYTF

v_call: TRBV11-2
clone_size: NA
j_call: TRBJ2-1
cdr3_aa: CASSSPPYNEQFF

v_call: TRBV28
clone_size: once
j_call: TRBJ2-1
cdr3_aa: CASRPNAGTSGSSEQFF

v_call: TRBV28
clone_size: NA
j_call: TRBJ2-5
cdr3_aa: CASSFGKVPETQYF

v_call: TRBV6-5
clone_size: NA
j_call: TRBJ2-7
cdr3_aa: CASSYSGGPWYEQYF

v_call: TRBV4-1
clone_size: NA
j_call: TRBJ1-1
cdr3_aa: CASSQDRQAFF

v_call: TRBV7-2
clone_size: few
j_call: TRBJ2-7
cdr3_aa: CASSCLTWNSYEQYF

v_call: TRBV19
clone_size: NA
j_call: TRBJ2-5
cdr3_aa: CASSMNKFGETQYF

v_call: TRBV18
clone_size: NA
j_call: TRBJ2-5
cdr3_aa: CASSPYEPPVQETQYF

v_call: TRBV9
clone_size: NA
j_call: TRBJ2-1
cdr3_aa: CASSPPGGSSYNEQFF

v_call: TRBV4-3
clone_size: once
j_call: TRBJ2-7
cdr3_aa: CASSQDNFRGVREQYF

v_call: TRBV27
clone_size: NA
j_call: TRBJ2-7
cdr3_aa: CASSLGGNEQYF

v_call: TRBV27
clone_size: NA
j_call: TRBJ2-3
cdr3_aa: CASSSPLAGALKDTQYF

v_call: TRBV10-2
clone_size: NA
j_call: TRBJ2-5
cdr3_aa: CASSSPSLRLAGGGYQETQYF

v_call: TRBV30
clone_size: NA
j_call: TRBJ1-5
cdr3_aa: CAWSPRGGQPQHF

v_call: TRBV9
clone_size: NA
j_call: TRBJ1-3
cdr3_aa: CASSVTGEGNTIYF

v_call: TRBV7-3
clone_size: NA
j_call: TRBJ2-4
cdr3_aa: CASSLAGTRNIQYF

v_call: TRBV27
clone_size: NA
j_call: TRBJ2-2
cdr3_aa: CASRDYHGTGELFF

v_call: TRBV2
clone_size: NA
j_call: TRBJ2-4
cdr3_aa: CASSAVLAGGFGLYF